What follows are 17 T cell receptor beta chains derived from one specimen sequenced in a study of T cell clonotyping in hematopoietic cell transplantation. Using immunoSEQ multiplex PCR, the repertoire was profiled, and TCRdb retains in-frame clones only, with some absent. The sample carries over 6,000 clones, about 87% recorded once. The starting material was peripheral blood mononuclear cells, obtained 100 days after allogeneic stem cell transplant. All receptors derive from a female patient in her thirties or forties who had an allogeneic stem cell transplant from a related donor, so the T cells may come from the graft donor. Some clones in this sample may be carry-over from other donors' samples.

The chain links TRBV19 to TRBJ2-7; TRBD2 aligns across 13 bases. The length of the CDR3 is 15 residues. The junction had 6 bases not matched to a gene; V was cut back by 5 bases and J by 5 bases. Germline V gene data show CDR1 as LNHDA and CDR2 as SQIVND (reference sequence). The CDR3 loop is CASSSRTSGRNEQYF. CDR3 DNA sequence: TGTGCCAGTAGTTCCCGGACTAGCGGGAGAAACGAGCAGTACTTC.

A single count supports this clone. The CDR3 spells CASSERAGAGYEQYF. DNA of the CDR3: TGTGCCAGCAGCGAACGAGCGGGAGCTGGGTACGAGCAGTACTTC. The chain couples TRBV7-2 to TRBJ2-7; TRBD2 aligns across 8 bases. The CDR3 spans 15 residues. Germline CDR1 SGHTA, CDR2 FQGNSA. With V trimmed by 5 bases and J by 4 bases, 10 bases remained unmatched.

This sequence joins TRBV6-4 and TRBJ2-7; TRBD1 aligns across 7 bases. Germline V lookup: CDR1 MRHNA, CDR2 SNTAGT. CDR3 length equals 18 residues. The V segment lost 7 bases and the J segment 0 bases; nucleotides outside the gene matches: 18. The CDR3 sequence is CASNVSGTEGFPSYEQYF. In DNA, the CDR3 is TGTGCCAGCAATGTATCCGGGACAGAAGGTTTCCCCTCCTACGAGCAGTACTTC.

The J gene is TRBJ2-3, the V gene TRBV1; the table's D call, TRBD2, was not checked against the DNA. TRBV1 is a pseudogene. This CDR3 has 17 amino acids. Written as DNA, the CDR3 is TGCACCAGCAGCCAAGCAAAGAACCGGAGTCGAGTATATACGCAGTATTTT. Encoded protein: CTSSQAKNRSRVYTQYF.

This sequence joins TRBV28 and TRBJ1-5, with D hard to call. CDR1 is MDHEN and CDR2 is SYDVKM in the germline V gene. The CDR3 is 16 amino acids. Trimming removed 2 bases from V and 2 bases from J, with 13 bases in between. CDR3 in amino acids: CASSLGVRSGNQPQHF. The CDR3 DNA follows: TGTGCCAGCAGTTTAGGCGTCAGGTCGGGCAATCAGCCCCAGCATTTT.

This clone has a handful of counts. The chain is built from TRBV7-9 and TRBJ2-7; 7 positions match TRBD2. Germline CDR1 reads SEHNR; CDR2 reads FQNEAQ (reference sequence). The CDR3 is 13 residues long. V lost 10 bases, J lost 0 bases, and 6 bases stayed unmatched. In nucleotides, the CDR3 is TGTGCCATCCATAGCGGGTCCTCCTACGAGCAGTACTTC. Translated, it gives CAIHSGSSYEQYF.

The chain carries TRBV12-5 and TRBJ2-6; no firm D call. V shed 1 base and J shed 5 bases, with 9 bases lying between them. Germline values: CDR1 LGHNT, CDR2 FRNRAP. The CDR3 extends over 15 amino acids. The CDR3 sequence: CASGLGPARANVLTF. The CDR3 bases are TGTGCTAGTGGTTTGGGGCCAGCACGGGCCAACGTCCTGACTTTC.

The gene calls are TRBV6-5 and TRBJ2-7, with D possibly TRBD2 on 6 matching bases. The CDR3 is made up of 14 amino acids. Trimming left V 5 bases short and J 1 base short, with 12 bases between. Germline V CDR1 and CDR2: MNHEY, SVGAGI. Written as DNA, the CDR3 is TGTGCCAGCAGTACCGGAGGGCCTTCCTACGAGCAGTACTTC. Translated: CASSTGGPSYEQYF.

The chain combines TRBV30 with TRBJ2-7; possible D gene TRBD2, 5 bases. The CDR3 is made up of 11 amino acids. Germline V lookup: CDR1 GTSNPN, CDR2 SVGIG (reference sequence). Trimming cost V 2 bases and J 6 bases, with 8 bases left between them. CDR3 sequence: CAWSLASEQYF. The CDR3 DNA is TGTGCCTGGAGTCTAGCTAGCGAGCAGTACTTC.

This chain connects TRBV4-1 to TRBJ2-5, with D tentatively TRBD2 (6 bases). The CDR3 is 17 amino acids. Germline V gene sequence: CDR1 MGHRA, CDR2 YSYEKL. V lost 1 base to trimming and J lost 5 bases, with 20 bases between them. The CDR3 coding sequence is TGCGCCAGCAGCCAAGGGGAGGTAACCCCCCTAACGGAGACCCAGTACTTC. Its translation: CASSQGEVTPLTETQYF.

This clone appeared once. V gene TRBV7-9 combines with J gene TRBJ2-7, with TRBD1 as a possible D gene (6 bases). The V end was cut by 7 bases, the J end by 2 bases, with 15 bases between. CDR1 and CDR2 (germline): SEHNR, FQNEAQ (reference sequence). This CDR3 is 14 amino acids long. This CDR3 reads CASTSGAPPYEQYF. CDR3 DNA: TGTGCCAGCACCTCAGGGGCGCCCCCCTACGAGCAGTACTTC.

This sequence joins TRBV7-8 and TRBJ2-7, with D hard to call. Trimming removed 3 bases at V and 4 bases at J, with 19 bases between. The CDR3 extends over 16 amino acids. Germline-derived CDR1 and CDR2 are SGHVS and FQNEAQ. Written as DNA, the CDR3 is TGTGCCAGCAGCTTCTACTTATCCGGGTCCGGTTACGAGCAGTACTTC. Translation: CASSFYLSGSGYEQYF.

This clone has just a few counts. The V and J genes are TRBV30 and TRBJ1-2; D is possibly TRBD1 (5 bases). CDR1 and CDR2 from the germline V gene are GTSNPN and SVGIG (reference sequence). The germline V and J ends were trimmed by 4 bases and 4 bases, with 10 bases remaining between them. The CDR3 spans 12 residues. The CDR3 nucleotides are TGTGCCTGGACCGGACACAGCTATGGCTACACCTTC. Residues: CAWTGHSYGYTF.

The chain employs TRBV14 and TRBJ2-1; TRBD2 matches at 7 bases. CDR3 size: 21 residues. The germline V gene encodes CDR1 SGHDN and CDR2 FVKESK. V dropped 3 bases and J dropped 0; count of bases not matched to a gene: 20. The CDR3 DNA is TGTGCCAGCAGCCACCAACTCGGTCGGGGTAGCGGGCCGAACTCCTACAATGAGCAGTTCTTC. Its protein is CASSHQLGRGSGPNSYNEQFF.

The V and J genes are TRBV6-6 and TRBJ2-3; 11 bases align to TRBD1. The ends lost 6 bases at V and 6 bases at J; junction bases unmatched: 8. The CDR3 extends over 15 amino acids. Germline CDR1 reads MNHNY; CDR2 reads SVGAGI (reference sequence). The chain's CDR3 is CASRGDRGLVDTQYF. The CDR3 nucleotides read TGTGCCAGCAGGGGGGACAGGGGGTTGGTCGATACGCAGTATTTT.

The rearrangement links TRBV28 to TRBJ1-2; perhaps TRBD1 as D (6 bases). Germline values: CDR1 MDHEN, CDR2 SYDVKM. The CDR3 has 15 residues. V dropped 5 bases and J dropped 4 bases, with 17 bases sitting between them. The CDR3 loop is CASSPSPTGSYGYTF. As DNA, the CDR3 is TGTGCCAGCAGTCCATCGCCCACAGGGAGCTATGGCTACACCTTC.

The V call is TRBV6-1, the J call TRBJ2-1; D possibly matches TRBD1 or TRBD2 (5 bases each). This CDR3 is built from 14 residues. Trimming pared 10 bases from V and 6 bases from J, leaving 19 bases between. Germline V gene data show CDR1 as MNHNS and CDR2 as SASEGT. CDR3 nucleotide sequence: TGTGCCACCTCACCGGGACCGGCGAGCAATGAGCAGTTCTTC. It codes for CATSPGPASNEQFF.